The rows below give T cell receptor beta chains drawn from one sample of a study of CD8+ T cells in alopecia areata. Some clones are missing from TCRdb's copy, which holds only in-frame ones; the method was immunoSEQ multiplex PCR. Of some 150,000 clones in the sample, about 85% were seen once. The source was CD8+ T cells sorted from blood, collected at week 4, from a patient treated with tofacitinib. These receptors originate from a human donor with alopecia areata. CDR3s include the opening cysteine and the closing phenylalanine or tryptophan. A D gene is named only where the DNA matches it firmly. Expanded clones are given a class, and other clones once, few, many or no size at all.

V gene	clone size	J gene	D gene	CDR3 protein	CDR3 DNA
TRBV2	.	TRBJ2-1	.	CASSGQGTTIEQFF	TGTGCCAGCAGTGGACAGGGGACTACAATTGAGCAGTTCTTC
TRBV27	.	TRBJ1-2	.	CASSLFQPVGLDGYTF	TGTGCCAGCAGTTTGTTTCAGCCTGTGGGCCTCGATGGCTACACCTTC
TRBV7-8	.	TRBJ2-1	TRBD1	CASSLGQGNEQFF	TGTGCCAGCAGCTTAGGACAGGGCAATGAGCAGTTCTTC
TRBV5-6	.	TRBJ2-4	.	CASSLAVENIQYF	TGTGCCAGCAGCTTAGCAGTCGAAAACATTCAGTACTTC
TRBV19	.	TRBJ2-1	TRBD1	CASSIGAGGDEQFF	TGTGCCAGTAGTATCGGGGCAGGGGGCGATGAGCAGTTCTTC
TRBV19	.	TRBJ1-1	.	CASSIGEPEAFF	TGTGCCAGCAGTATCGGGGAACCTGAAGCTTTCTTT
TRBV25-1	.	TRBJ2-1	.	CATTEYNEQFF	TGTGCCACCACAGAATACAATGAGCAGTTCTTC
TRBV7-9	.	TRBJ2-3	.	CASSLTLIDTQYF	TGTGCCAGCAGCCTCACCTTGATAGATACGCAGTATTTT
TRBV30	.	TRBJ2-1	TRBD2	CAWSGSGRYYNEQFF	TGTGCCTGGAGTGGTAGCGGGAGGTACTACAATGAGCAGTTCTTC
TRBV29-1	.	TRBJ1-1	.	CSVDYGLETEAFF	TGCAGCGTTGATTATGGTCTGGAAACTGAAGCTTTCTTT
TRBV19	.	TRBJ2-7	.	CASSISRGARVYEQYF	TGTGCCAGTAGTATATCCCGGGGCGCACGGGTCTACGAGCAGTACTTC
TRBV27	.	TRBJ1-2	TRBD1	CASSLTGGGYGYTF	TGTGCCAGCAGTTTAACAGGGGGCGGCTATGGCTACACCTTC
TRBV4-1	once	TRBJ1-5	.	CASSQDQGWEPQHF	TGCGCCAGCAGCCAGGATCAGGGGTGGGAGCCCCAGCATTTT
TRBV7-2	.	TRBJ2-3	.	CASSLADTNPHTDTQYF	TGTGCCAGCAGCTTAGCGGACACGAACCCACACACAGATACGCAGTATTTT
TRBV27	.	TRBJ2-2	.	CASSLPTALGLFDGELFF	TGTGCCAGCAGCCTACCAACCGCATTGGGACTGTTCGACGGGGAGCTGTTTTTT
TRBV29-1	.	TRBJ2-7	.	CSATAARDYEQYF	TGCAGCGCTACAGCAGCGCGGGACTACGAGCAGTACTTC
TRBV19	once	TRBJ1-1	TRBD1	CASSIGGGTNTEAFF	TGTGCCAGTAGTATAGGAGGGGGCACGAACACTGAAGCTTTCTTT
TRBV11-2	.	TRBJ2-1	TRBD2	CASSLDTSGRPPYEQFF	TGTGCCAGCAGCTTAGACACTAGCGGGAGGCCCCCCTACGAGCAGTTCTTC
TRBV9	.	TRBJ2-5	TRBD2	CASSVGLVAGAETQYF	TGTGCCAGCAGCGTAGGGTTGGTAGCGGGAGCAGAGACCCAGTACTTC
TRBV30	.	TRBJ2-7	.	CAWSVLRNSYEQYF	TGTGCCTGGAGTGTATTGCGGAACTCCTACGAGCAGTACTTC
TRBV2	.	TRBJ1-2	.	CASFGWEVDTF	TGTGCCAGCTTCGGGTGGGAGGTGGACACCTTC
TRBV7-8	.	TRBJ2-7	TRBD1	CASSQSPGQGAYEQYF	TGTGCCAGCAGCCAAAGTCCGGGACAGGGAGCCTACGAGCAGTACTTC
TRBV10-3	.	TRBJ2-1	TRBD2	CAISAGGEYDEQFF	TGTGCCATCAGTGCGGGAGGGGAGTACGATGAGCAGTTCTTC
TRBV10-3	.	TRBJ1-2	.	CAISESAGEGYGYTF	TGTGCCATCAGTGAGTCAGCGGGGGAAGGCTATGGCTACACCTTC
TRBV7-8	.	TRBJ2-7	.	CASSLRSSGNYEQYF	TGTGCCAGCAGCTTAAGGTCTTCAGGGAACTACGAGCAGTACTTC
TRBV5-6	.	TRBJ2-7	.	CASSLVAYYEQYF	TGTGCCAGCAGCTTGGTCGCATACTACGAGCAGTACTTC
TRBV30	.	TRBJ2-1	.	CAWSGGASTRNEQFF	TGTGCCTGGAGTGGCGGGGCATCCACACGCAATGAGCAGTTCTTC
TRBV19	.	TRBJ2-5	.	CASSDGRETQYF	TGTGCCAGTAGTGATGGACGGGAGACCCAGTACTTC
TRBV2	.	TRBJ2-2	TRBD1	CASRQGTGELFF	TGTGCCAGCAGACAGGGGACCGGGGAGCTGTTTTTT
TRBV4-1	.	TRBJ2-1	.	CASSQSRVEQFF	TGCGCCAGCAGCCAAAGTAGGGTGGAGCAGTTCTTC
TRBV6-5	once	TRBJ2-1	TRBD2	CASSLAGAGNEQFF	TGTGCCAGCAGTCTAGCGGGTGCAGGCAATGAGCAGTTCTTC
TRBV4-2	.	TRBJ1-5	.	CASSQERGQPQHF	TGTGCCAGCAGCCAAGAGCGGGGCCAGCCCCAGCATTTT
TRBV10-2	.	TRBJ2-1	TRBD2	CASSGEGLAGIGQFF	TGCGCCAGCAGTGGGGAGGGACTAGCGGGAATAGGGCAGTTCTTC
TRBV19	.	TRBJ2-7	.	CARTGLRQYF	TGTGCCAGAACAGGGCTACGTCAGTACTTC
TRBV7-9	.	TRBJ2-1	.	CASSFPGVSHNEQFF	TGTGCCAGCAGCTTCCCCGGGGTCTCCCACAATGAGCAGTTCTTC
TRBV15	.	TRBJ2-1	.	CATSRDRELTNEQFF	TGTGCCACCAGCAGAGATCGGGAGTTAACGAATGAGCAGTTCTTC
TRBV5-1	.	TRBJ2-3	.	CASQGLSNTQYF	TGCGCCAGCCAGGGCCTATCGAATACGCAGTATTTT
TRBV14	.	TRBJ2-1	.	CASSQDWGRAYNEQFF	TGTGCCAGCAGCCAAGATTGGGGGAGAGCTTACAATGAGCAGTTCTTC
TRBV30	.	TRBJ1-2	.	CAWLMEESGYTF	TGTGCCTGGTTAATGGAGGAAAGTGGCTACACCTTC
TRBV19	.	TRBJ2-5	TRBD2	CASSTSAGVETQYF	TGTGCCAGTAGTACATCAGCGGGAGTGGAGACCCAGTACTTC
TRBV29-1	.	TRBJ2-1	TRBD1	CSVEDGGTGWNEQFF	TGCAGCGTTGAAGACGGAGGGACAGGTTGGAATGAGCAGTTCTTC
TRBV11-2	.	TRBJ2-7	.	CASSLWSGGISYEQYF	TGTGCCAGCAGCTTATGGTCCGGCGGGATTTCCTACGAGCAGTACTTC
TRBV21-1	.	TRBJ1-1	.	CASSLRPPQGNTEAFF	TGTGCCAGCAGCCTCCGACCACCTCAGGGGAACACTGAAGCTTTCTTT
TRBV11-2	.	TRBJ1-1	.	CASSLDPGRRNTEAFF	TGTGCCAGCAGCTTAGACCCGGGACGGAGGAACACTGAAGCTTTCTTT
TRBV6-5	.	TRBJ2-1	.	CASSYISRNEQFF	TGTGCCAGCAGTTACATATCGCGGAATGAGCAGTTCTTC
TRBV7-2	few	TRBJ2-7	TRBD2	CASSFILTSDLQYF	TGTGCCAGCAGTTTTATCCTGACTAGCGACCTGCAGTACTTC
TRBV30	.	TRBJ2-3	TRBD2	CAWTPGGITDTQYF	TGTGCCTGGACCCCGGGGGGGATAACAGATACGCAGTATTTT
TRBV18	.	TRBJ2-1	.	CASSPKANSLFDEQFF	TGTGCCAGCTCACCAAAGGCGAATAGTTTGTTCGATGAGCAGTTCTTC
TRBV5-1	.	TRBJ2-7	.	CASSRRQVEAHEQYF	TGCGCCAGCAGCCGTCGACAGGTGGAGGCCCACGAGCAGTACTTC
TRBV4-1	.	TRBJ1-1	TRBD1	CASSQIYPGQANTEAFF	TGCGCCAGCAGCCAAATATATCCGGGACAGGCGAACACTGAAGCTTTCTTT
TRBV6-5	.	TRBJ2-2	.	CASSYPSGAGTGELFF	TGTGCCAGCAGTTACCCGTCCGGGGCGGGGACCGGGGAGCTGTTTTTT